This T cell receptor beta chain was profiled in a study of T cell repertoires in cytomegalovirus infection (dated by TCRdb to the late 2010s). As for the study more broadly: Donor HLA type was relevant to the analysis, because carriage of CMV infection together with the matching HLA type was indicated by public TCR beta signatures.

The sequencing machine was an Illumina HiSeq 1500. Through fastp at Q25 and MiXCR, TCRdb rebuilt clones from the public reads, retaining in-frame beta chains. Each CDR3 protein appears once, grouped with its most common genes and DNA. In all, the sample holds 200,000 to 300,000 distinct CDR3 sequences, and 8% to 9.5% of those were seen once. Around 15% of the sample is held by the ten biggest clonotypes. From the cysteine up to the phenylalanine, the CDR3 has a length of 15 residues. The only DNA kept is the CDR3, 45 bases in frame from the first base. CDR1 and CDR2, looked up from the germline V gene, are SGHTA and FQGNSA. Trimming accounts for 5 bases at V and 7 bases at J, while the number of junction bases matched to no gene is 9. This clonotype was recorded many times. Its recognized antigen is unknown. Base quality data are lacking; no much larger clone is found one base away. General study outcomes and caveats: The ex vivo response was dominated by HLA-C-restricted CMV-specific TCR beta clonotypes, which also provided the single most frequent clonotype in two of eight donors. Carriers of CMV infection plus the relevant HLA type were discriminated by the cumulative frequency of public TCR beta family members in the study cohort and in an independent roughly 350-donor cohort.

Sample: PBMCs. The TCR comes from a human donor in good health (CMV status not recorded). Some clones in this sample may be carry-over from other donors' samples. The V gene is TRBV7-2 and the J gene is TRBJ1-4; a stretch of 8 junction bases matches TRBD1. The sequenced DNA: TGTGCCAGCAGCACCCACAGGGGGAAAGGTGAAAAACTGTTTTTT. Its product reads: CASSTHRGKGEKLFF.